The clone carrying this TCR beta chain was detected many times. Its target is unknown. V shed 5 bases and J shed 3 bases, with 8 bases lying between them. This CDR3 has 13 amino acids. Amplification targeted TCR beta CDR3 regions from RNA transcripts. When the TCR CDR3 underwent first-round RT-PCR, the HTBI primer set was used. From the multiplex PCR reads, TCRdb called clonotypes with MiXCR, one entry per CDR3 protein. The sample lists roughly 380,000 distinct CDR3 sequences, 13% occurring once. These data are taken from a study of T cells in Graves' hyperthyroidism and ophthalmopathy. Study findings and constraints: Ophthalmopathy and stable hyperthyroidism were separated by a 13 V-J model.

This TCR derives from a man aged 25-45 years with Graves' hyperthyroidism that later progressed to Graves' ophthalmopathy. The sample consisted of blood. The chain links TRBV12-3 or TRBV12-4 to TRBJ1-5; D might be TRBD1 (6 bases). The CDR3 loop reads CASSGQNNQPQHF. The CDR3 DNA sequence: TGTGCCAGCAGTGGACAGAACAATCAGCCCCAGCATTTT.